This T cell receptor beta chain appears in the sequencing data of a study of a mutant IDH1 vaccine in newly diagnosed glioma. Study-wide background: The vaccination schedule gave patients eight doses in weeks 1, 3, 5, 7, 11, 15, 19 and 23. Investigators started vaccination 4-6 weeks after radiotherapy alone, or with temozolomide cycles. Radiotherapy, temozolomide, or both had been given previously, and both were given to most.

Here immunoSEQ multiplex PCR was the method, and the copy in TCRdb shows in-frame clones only, minus some. The sample holds 60,000 to 100,000 clones, about 85% seen once. Worth noting for this clone: Its antigen remains unknown.

The time point denotes: week 23, last vaccination. Doses comprised 300 ug of mutant IDH1 20-mer peptide each, plus topical imiquimod. Sequences were derived from PBMCs, sampled from a glioma patient whose treatment included an IDH1 peptide vaccine. The source is a woman aged 45-59 years with glioma.

The DNA for the CDR3 is TGTGCCAGTAGTCTAGTTTTGACAGATACGCAGTATTTT. Protein product: CASSLVLTDTQYF. The chain links TRBV19 to TRBJ2-3; D is ambiguous. The CDR3 contains 13 residues. V lost 5 bases to trimming and J lost 3 bases, with 9 bases between them. Germline V gene data show CDR1 as LNHDA and CDR2 as SQIVND (reference sequence).